The T cell receptor (beta chain) described here comes from a study of cytomegalovirus exposure and HLA in healthy donors. CDR1 LNHDA and CDR2 SQIVND come from the germline V gene (reference sequence). V was pared by 2 bases and J by 4 bases, with 9 bases of the junction left unmatched. This CDR3 spans 17 amino acids. Use of 60 Vbeta and 13 Jbeta primers characterized the PCR. The data were produced by immunoSEQ multiplex PCR, yet TCRdb's version contains in-frame clones alone and is incomplete. This repertoire comprises roughly 53,000 clones; its ten largest clones make up under 15%. The TCR originated in a man between 18 and 35 years old in good health and CMV-seropositive. Sample: PBMCs. The V and J genes are TRBV19 and TRBJ1-5; 9 bases map to TRBD1. In nucleotides, the CDR3 is TGTGCCAGTAGTATAAGGGGGGACAGGGTTTGGAATCAGCCCCAGCATTTT. As protein: CASSIRGDRVWNQPQHF.